This TCR beta chain was documented in a study of identical twins. TCRdb itself ran the 5' RACE reads through MiXCR, one entry per CDR3 protein. The sample has about 890,000 distinct CDR3 sequences, around 12% seen once. This CDR3 is built from 14 residues. In germline, CDR1 is MNHNS, CDR2 SASEGT. Trimming removed 2 bases at V and 0 bases at J, with 8 bases between. Study-wide findings and caveats: The study reached conclusions through statistical analysis that was cross-sectional, not following the same donors. For monozygotic twins, models underestimated out-of-frame TCR alpha sharing.

In regard to this clonotype: Its antigen is unidentified.

These data were likewise used in another study, on yellow fever vaccine responses in identical twins.

This clonotype was obtained from a woman aged 18-29 years in good health. Sequences were obtained from PBMCs. This chain links TRBV6-1 with TRBJ2-7; D possibly corresponds to TRBD1 (6 bases). In DNA form, the CDR3 reads TGTGCCAGCAGTGAAAGGGGGTACTCCTACGAGCAGTACTTC. Its protein product is CASSERGYSYEQYF.